This T cell receptor beta chain was obtained from a study of CXCR3-negative and CXCR3-positive naive CD8 T cells. Overall study findings and caveats: More hydrophobic TRB CDR3s occurred in CXCR3-positive than in CXCR3-negative naive cells. Most assays used freshly isolated PBMCs, as cryopreservation partially reduced CXCR3. Naive cells that were CXCR3-negative or CXCR3-positive used TRBV-TRBJ genes alike, while memory cells diverged. Naive subsets were similarly diverse, while memory CD8+ repertoires were much less diverse.

As to this clonotype: What it binds is not known.

This CDR3 spans 15 amino acids. From germline, CDR1 is DFQATT and CDR2 SNEGSKA (reference sequence). UMI-labeled TRB cDNA libraries were prepared by 5' RACE. From its re-call of the 5' RACE reads, TCRdb lists each CDR3 protein once, without DNA. The listing records about 98,000 distinct CDR3 sequences. Sequencing was done on a sample of naive CXCR3+ CD8+ T cells from blood. Subset reported: CD45RO-CCR7+CD27+CD95- naive CD8+ T cells expressing CXCR3 (TNR3+). The chain has TRBV20-1 and TRBJ2-4; TCRdb gives TRBD1 as the D gene, but with no DNA this cannot be confirmed. The TCR sequence derives from a human donor in good health. Some clones in this sample may be carry-over from other donors' samples. The CDR3 region is CSALPVDEPKNIQYF.